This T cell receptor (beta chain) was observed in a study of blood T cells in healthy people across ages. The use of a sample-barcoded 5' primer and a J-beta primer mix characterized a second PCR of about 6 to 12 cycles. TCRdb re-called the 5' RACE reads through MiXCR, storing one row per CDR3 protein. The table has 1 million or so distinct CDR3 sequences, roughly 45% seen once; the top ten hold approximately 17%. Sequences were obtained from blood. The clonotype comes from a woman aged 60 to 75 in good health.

The CDR3 protein is CASSPLSGQGRREQFF. CDR3 bases: TGTGCCAGCAGTCCCCTCTCCGGACAGGGAAGAAGAGAGCAGTTCTTC. V gene TRBV27 combines with J gene TRBJ2-1, with 8 bases aligning to TRBD1. Germline V CDR1 and CDR2: MNHEY, SMNVEV (reference sequence). Germline trimming cut 5 bases from V and 10 bases from J; bases unmatched to any gene: 16. The CDR3 is 16 residues long.